These 27 T cell receptor beta chains were all obtained from the same sample, sequenced in a study of OX40 agonist ivuxolimab in advanced cancers. TCRdb's table, derived via immunoSEQ multiplex PCR, lists solely in-frame clones and lacks some. Among about 52,000 clones listed, 85% to 95% were seen once. Sequencing used CD4+ or CD8+ T cells sorted from blood, obtained in a trial of the OX40 agonist ivuxolimab. The receptors shown here come from an adult with an advanced solid tumor such as melanoma, head and neck, liver or kidney cancer.

V gene TRBV12-2 combines with J gene TRBJ2-7; the tabulated D call, TRBD2, remains unverified against the DNA. TRBV12-2 is tagged as a pseudogene. The CDR3 consists of 16 residues. CDR3 DNA: TGTGCAAGTCGCTTAACTGGGGTAGCGGGATCCTACGAGCAGTACTTC. Its translation: CASRLTGVAGSYEQYF.

The chain joins TRBV7-9 to TRBJ1-1; 8 bases map to TRBD1. CDR3 length equals 14 residues. The germline V gene encodes CDR1 SEHNR and CDR2 FQNEAQ (reference sequence). V was clipped by 6 bases and J by 5 bases; unmatched bases: 8. The CDR3 protein is CASRPTGGRTEAFF. CDR3 coding DNA: TGTGCCAGCAGACCCACAGGGGGTAGGACTGAAGCTTTCTTT.

This clone has a single count. The chain links TRBV28 to TRBJ1-2, with a tentative D call TRBD1 (5 bases). Trimming took off 7 bases at V and 8 bases at J, with 11 bases between the two ends. There are 11 residues in the CDR3. CDR1 and CDR2 from the germline V gene are MDHEN and SYDVKM. The CDR3 DNA reads TGTGCCAGCAACCGGGACTCGGGCTACACCTTC. Amino acids: CASNRDSGYTF.

CDR3 sequence reads: CATRVSSSSYEQYF. As DNA, the CDR3 is TGTGCCACCAGAGTTTCTTCCAGTTCCTACGAGCAGTACTTC. V and J are TRBV15 and TRBJ2-7; D is uncertain. The CDR3 runs to 14 residues. The germline V and J ends were trimmed by 6 bases and 1 base, with 13 bases remaining between them. The germline V gene encodes CDR1 LNHNV and CDR2 YYDKDF (reference sequence). The variable domain in full, with the rest retrieved from reference TRBV15 and TRBJ2-7, is DAMVIQNPRYQVTQFGKPVTLSCSQTLNHNVMYWYQQKSSQAPKLLFHYYDKDFNNEADTPDNFQSRRPNTSFCFLDIRSPGLGDTAMYLCATRVSSSSYEQYFGPGTRLTVT.

This chain joins TRBV7-6 and TRBJ2-3; D may match TRBD1 or TRBD2 (5 bases each). Germline V CDR1 and CDR2: SGHVS, FNYEAQ. The CDR3 sequence is 15 residues long. V lost 5 bases and J lost 6, with 18 bases in between. CDR3 protein: CASSANTRGWDTQYF. For the CDR3, the DNA is TGTGCCAGCAGCGCCAACACTAGGGGCTGGGATACGCAGTATTTT.

V usage is TRBV4-1 and J usage is TRBJ2-2; 12 bases are a match to TRBD2. The CDR3 totals 16 residues. Looked up from germline, CDR1 is MGHRA and CDR2 is YSYEKL. V shed 3 bases, J shed 6 bases, and the junction held 5 bases outside the gene matches. The DNA of the CDR3 is TGCGCCAGCAGCCACACTAGCGGGAGGTTGGCCGGGGAGCTGTTTTTT. Its protein product is CASSHTSGRLAGELFF.

The V call is TRBV9, the J call TRBJ1-2; D is unresolved. Germline CDR1 reads SGDLS; CDR2 reads YYNGEE. CDR3 length: 14 residues. V gave up 6 bases and J gave up 5 bases, with 17 bases separating them. In nucleotides, the CDR3 is TGTGCCAGCATGCCCCCGGGATCCTCTTATGGCTACACCTTC. It codes for CASMPPGSSYGYTF.

This rearrangement joins TRBV18 to TRBJ2-5; no clear D gene. V lost 0 bases and J 2 bases, leaving 4 bases between the germline ends. The CDR3 is made up of 13 amino acids. Germline assignment: CDR1 KGHSH and CDR2 LQKENI. The CDR3 reads CASSPPQQETQYF. The CDR3 nucleotides read TGTGCCAGCTCACCACCGCAACAAGAGACCCAGTACTTC.

This sequence joins TRBV28 and TRBJ1-4; perhaps TRBD1 as D (6 bases). The CDR3 spans 13 residues. The germline V gene has CDR1 MDHEN and CDR2 SYDVKM. Trimming removed 7 bases at V and 6 bases at J, with 12 bases between. CDR3 sequence reads: CASTPGGHEKLFF. DNA for the CDR3: TGTGCCAGCACCCCGGGGGGGCATGAAAAACTGTTTTTT.

This chain connects TRBV30 to TRBJ2-1; no clear D gene. The CDR3 length is 14 residues. The V gene's germline CDR1 is GTSNPN and CDR2 SVGIG (reference sequence). V dropped 0 bases and J dropped 0 bases, with 6 bases sitting between them. The CDR3 protein is CAWSVPSSYNEQFF. The CDR3 DNA reads TGTGCCTGGAGTGTACCCAGCTCCTACAATGAGCAGTTCTTC.

This chain links TRBV28 with TRBJ2-7; no firm D call. The CDR3 covers 14 residues. CDR1 is MDHEN and CDR2 is SYDVKM in the germline V gene. The V end lost 2 bases, the J end lost 2 bases, and 10 bases lay between the germline ends. The CDR3, as DNA: TGTGCCAGCAGTTTAAGGCCCGAAACCTACGAGCAGTACTTC. As protein: CASSLRPETYEQYF.

This chain connects TRBV19 to TRBJ2-7; the D gene is possibly TRBD1 (9 bases). Germline V gives CDR1 LNHDA, CDR2 SQIVND (reference sequence). CDR3 length: 19 residues. Trimming cost V 3 bases and J 2 bases, with 26 bases left between them. CDR3 in DNA: TGTGCCAGTAGTATGGTCGGGACAGGGTGGACTAGCAGACCCTACGAGCAGTACTTC. It yields the protein CASSMVGTGWTSRPYEQYF.

The CDR3 protein is CASSKDGQGVVSGNTIYF. Here the CDR3 DNA reads TGTGCCAGCAGCAAAGACGGGCAGGGGGTAGTCTCTGGAAACACCATATATTTT. The chain couples TRBV21-1 to TRBJ1-3; no check of the table's D call, TRBD1, against the DNA was made. TRBV21-1 has pseudogene status. The CDR3 is made up of 18 amino acids.

This clone was seen once. A read error may account for a junction end that differs from germline. The chain carries TRBV9 and TRBJ1-2; 7 bases match TRBD1. Germline loops: CDR1 SGDLS, CDR2 YYNGEE. The CDR3 totals 11 residues. The DNA for the CDR3 is TGTGCCAGCAGCGCCCCCGGGACAGTTTTCTTC. The encoded protein is CASSAPGTVFF.

The chain employs TRBV30 and TRBJ1-2; no firm D call. This CDR3 has 13 residues. The germline V gene encodes CDR1 GTSNPN and CDR2 SVGIG (reference sequence). V gave up 5 bases and J gave up 4 bases, with 14 bases separating them. The CDR3 here is CAWGYWSGYGYTF. The CDR3 coding sequence is TGTGCCTGGGGTTACTGGTCAGGCTATGGCTACACCTTC.

The table lists this clone with a count of one. The V gene is TRBV11-2, the J gene TRBJ2-3, with TRBD2 identical over 7 bases. The germline gives CDR1 SGHAT, CDR2 FQNNGV. Trimming cost V 3 bases and J 2 bases; bases outside gene matches: 5. The CDR3 is 15 residues long. The CDR3 loop is CASSFSGWNTDTQYF. As DNA, the CDR3 is TGTGCCAGCAGCTTTAGCGGGTGGAACACAGATACGCAGTATTTT.

V is TRBV13 and J is TRBJ2-7; 7 bases fit TRBD1. The CDR3 sequence is 12 residues long. Trimming at V came to 5 bases and at J to 6 bases, leaving 4 bases not matched to a gene. Germline lookup yields CDR1 PRHDT and CDR2 FYEKMQ (reference sequence). CDR3 in amino acids: CASSRGTVEQYF. CDR3 in DNA: TGTGCCAGCAGCCGAGGGACAGTCGAGCAGTACTTC.

The rearrangement links TRBV5-1 to TRBJ2-1; 13 nucleotides align to TRBD2. CDR1 and CDR2 (germline): SGHRS, YFSETQ. V dropped 4 bases and J dropped 8; count of bases not matched to a gene: 12. The CDR3 covers 17 residues. This CDR3 reads CASSPGLAGEIHHEQFF. The DNA of the CDR3 is TGCGCCAGCAGCCCCGGACTAGCGGGGGAAATCCATCATGAGCAGTTCTTC.

The chain combines TRBV27 with TRBJ2-7; 7 bases agree with TRBD1. Germline trimming cut 5 bases from V and 5 bases from J; bases unmatched to any gene: 9. CDR1 is MNHEY and CDR2 is SMNVEV in the germline V gene (reference sequence). CDR3 length: 14 residues. The CDR3 region has the DNA TGTGCCAGCAGTCCTCTCACAGGGGCCCACGAGCAGTACTTC. Its protein product is CASSPLTGAHEQYF.

In its sample, this clone was seen once. V gene TRBV23-1 combines with J gene TRBJ2-2; 8 positions match TRBD2. TRBV23-1 is classed as an ORF, of uncertain function. The CDR3 is made up of 16 amino acids. V dropped 1 base and J dropped 10; count of bases not matched to a gene: 11. The CDR3 is CASSQLAGGPSQELFF. CDR3 in DNA: TGCGCCAGCAGTCAATTGGCGGGAGGTCCCTCACAGGAGCTGTTTTTT.

The chain is built from TRBV25-1 and TRBJ2-7; no firm D call. Between the trimmed V and J ends, which lost 6 bases and 7 bases, there was a span of 10 bases. Per the germline V gene, CDR1 is MGHDK and CDR2 is SYGVNS. There are 11 residues in the CDR3. The CDR3 is CASSSRLEQYF. The CDR3 DNA is TGTGCCAGCAGCTCCCGCTTGGAGCAGTACTTC.

The rearrangement links TRBV6-5 to TRBJ2-7, with TRBD1 identical over 10 bases. The CDR3 has 15 residues. Trimming at V came to 0 bases and at J to 4 bases, leaving 3 bases not matched to a gene. Germline V gene sequence: CDR1 MNHEY, CDR2 SVGAGI. The CDR3 loop is CASSYSGTGVYEQYF. The CDR3 nucleotides are TGTGCCAGCAGTTACTCGGGGACAGGGGTATACGAGCAGTACTTC.

The chain couples TRBV9 to TRBJ2-5, with 7 bases aligning to TRBD1. The CDR3 has 15 amino acids. With V trimmed by 2 bases and J by 2 bases, 6 bases remained unmatched. Per germline, CDR1 SGDLS and CDR2 YYNGEE. The CDR3 is CASSVEDRLQETQYF. Written as DNA, the CDR3 is TGTGCCAGCAGCGTGGAGGACAGGCTTCAAGAGACCCAGTACTTC.

The gene calls are TRBV25-1 and TRBJ2-3; 8 bases align to TRBD1. CDR1 MGHDK and CDR2 SYGVNS come from the germline V gene. CDR3 size: 16 residues. The trim removed 6 bases at V and 2 bases at J, leaving 10 bases unmatched. In DNA form, the CDR3 reads TGTGCCAGCAGCGGCCGATGGGACAGGATCACAGATACGCAGTATTTT. Encoded protein: CASSGRWDRITDTQYF.

CDR3 sequence: CASSAWTGGVYGYTF. The DNA for the CDR3 is TGTGCCAGCAGCGCGTGGACAGGGGGCGTCTATGGCTACACCTTC. J is TRBJ1-2 and V is TRBV9; 11 nucleotides agree with TRBD1. The germline V gene encodes CDR1 SGDLS and CDR2 YYNGEE. CDR3 length: 15 amino acids. With V trimmed by 3 bases and J by 4 bases, 5 bases remained unmatched.

The V gene is TRBV6-6, the J gene TRBJ2-1; D is undetermined. This CDR3 spans 15 amino acids. V lost 2 bases to trimming and J lost 4 bases, with 12 bases between them. Germline lookup yields CDR1 MNHNY and CDR2 SVGAGI (reference sequence). Here the CDR3 reads CASSYRDLKYNEQFF. The CDR3 bases are TGTGCCAGCAGTTACCGTGACTTAAAATACAATGAGCAGTTCTTC.

The chain is built from TRBV5-4 and TRBJ2-3, with TRBD2 matching over 12 bases. With 5 bases clipped from V and 1 base from J, the junction kept 11 bases outside the gene matches. Germline loops: CDR1 SGHNT, CDR2 YYREEE (reference sequence). This CDR3 spans 18 amino acids. CDR3 nucleotide sequence: TGTGCCAGCAGACTAAAAGGACTAGCGGGAATCGGCACAGATACGCAGTATTTT. It specifies CASRLKGLAGIGTDTQYF. Supplemented by reference TRBV5-4 and TRBJ2-3, the full variable domain reads ETGVTQSPTHLIKTRGQQVTLRCSSQSGHNTVSWYQQALGQGPQFIFQYYREEENGRGNFPPRFSGLQFPNYSSELNVNALELDDSALYLCASRLKGLAGIGTDTQYFGPGTRLTVL.